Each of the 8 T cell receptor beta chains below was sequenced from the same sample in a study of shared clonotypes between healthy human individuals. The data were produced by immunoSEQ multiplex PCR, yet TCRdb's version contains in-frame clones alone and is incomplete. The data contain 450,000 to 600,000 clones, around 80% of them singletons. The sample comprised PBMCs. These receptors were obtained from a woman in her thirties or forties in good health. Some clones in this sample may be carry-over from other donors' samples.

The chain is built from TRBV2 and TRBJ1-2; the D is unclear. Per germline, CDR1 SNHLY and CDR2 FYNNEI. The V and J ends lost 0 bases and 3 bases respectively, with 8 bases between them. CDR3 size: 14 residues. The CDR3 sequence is CASSEARDYYGYTF. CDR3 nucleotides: TGTGCCAGCAGTGAAGCTAGGGATTACTATGGCTACACCTTC.

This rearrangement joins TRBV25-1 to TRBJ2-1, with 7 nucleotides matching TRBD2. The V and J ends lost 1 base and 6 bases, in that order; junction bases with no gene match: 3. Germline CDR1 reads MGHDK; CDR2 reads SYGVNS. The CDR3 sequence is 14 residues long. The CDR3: CASSEWTRINEQFF. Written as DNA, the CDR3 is TGTGCCAGCAGTGAATGGACTAGAATCAATGAGCAGTTCTTC.

CDR3 coding DNA: TGTGCCAGCAGCTTAGGGGTAGGGCAGACGTTTAGCACAGATACGCAGTATTTT. Its translation: CASSLGVGQTFSTDTQYF. The V and J genes are TRBV7-6 and TRBJ2-3; D gene ambiguous. The CDR3 consists of 18 residues. V was trimmed by 1 base and J by 0 bases, leaving 17 bases between them. Germline CDR1 SGHVS, CDR2 FNYEAQ.

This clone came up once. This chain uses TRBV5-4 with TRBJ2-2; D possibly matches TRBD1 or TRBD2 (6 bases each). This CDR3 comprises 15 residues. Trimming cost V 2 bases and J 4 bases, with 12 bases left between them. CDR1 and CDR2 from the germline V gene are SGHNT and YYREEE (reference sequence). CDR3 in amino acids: CASSFRGRGTGELFF. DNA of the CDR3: TGTGCCAGCAGCTTTCGGGGGCGAGGCACCGGGGAGCTGTTTTTT.

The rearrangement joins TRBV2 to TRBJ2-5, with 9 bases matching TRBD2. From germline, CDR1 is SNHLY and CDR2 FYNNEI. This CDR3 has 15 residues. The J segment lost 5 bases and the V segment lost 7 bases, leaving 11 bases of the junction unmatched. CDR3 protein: CASKYEAGGPETQYF. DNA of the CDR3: TGTGCCAGCAAGTACGAAGCGGGAGGACCCGAGACCCAGTACTTC.

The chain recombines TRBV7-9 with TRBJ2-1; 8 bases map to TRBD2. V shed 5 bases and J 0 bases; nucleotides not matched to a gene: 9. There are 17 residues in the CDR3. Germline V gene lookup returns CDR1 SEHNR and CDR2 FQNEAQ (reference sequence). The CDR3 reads CASSPLTGGSSYNEQFF. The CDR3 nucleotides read TGTGCCAGCAGCCCCCTGACGGGAGGGAGCTCCTACAATGAGCAGTTCTTC.

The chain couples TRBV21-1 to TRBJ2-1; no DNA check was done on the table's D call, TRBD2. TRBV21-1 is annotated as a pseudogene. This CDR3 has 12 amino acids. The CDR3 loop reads CASRHIRNEQFF. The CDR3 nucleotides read TGTGCCAGCAGGCATATTCGGAATGAGCAGTTCTTC.

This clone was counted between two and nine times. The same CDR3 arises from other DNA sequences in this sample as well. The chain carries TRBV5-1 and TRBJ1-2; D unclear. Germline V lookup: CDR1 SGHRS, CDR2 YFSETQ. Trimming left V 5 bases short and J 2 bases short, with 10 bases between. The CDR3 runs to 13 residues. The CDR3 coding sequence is TGCGCCAGCAGTCCGGACGGGAACTATGGCTACACCTTC. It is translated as CASSPDGNYGYTF.